The 11 T cell receptor beta chains presented below share a single source sample, sequenced in a study of T cell responses to AZD1222 COVID-19 vaccine. TCRdb keeps only in-frame clones here, not all; method: immunoSEQ multiplex PCR. Among some 110,000 clones listed, approximately 85% were seen once. This sample comprised peripheral blood, obtained on day 0 of MenACWY control vaccination. These receptors all come from an adult in good health.

This chain links TRBV10-3 with TRBJ1-2, with 8 bases aligning to TRBD1. This CDR3 has 15 amino acids. J lost 5 bases, V lost 2 bases, and 7 bases had no gene match. CDR1 and CDR2 from the germline V gene are ENHRY and SYGVKD. In DNA form, the CDR3 reads TGTGCCATCAGTGAGACAGGGGGAGCCTCATATGGCTACACCTTC. Translated, it gives CAISETGGASYGYTF.

There are a few counts of this clone. The rearrangement links TRBV10-3 to TRBJ2-7, with no clear D. The V gene lost 0 bases and the J gene lost 5 bases, with 14 bases spanning the gap. Germline V CDR1 and CDR2: ENHRY, SYGVKD. This CDR3 has 15 residues. CDR3 DNA: TGTGCCATCAGTGAGTCGACGACCCTTTCTAACGAGCAGTACTTC. Its translation is CAISESTTLSNEQYF.

The chain uses TRBV11-2 and TRBJ2-1; possibly TRBD2 for D (6 bases). Germline CDR1 reads SGHAT; CDR2 reads FQNNGV. V was clipped by 5 bases and J by 0 bases, with 14 bases between them. CDR3 size: 16 residues. This CDR3 reads CASSVRGLNSYNEQFF. CDR3 DNA sequence: TGTGCCAGCAGCGTCCGGGGACTCAACTCCTACAATGAGCAGTTCTTC.

This clone was counted a single time. The rearrangement joins TRBV6-5 to TRBJ1-6; 7 bases match TRBD1. Germline V lookup: CDR1 MNHEY, CDR2 SVGAGI. The CDR3 is 14 residues long. With 6 bases clipped from V and 10 bases from J, the junction kept 9 bases outside the gene matches. CDR3 loop: CASSYDRVRSPLHF. CDR3 in DNA: TGTGCCAGCAGCTACGACAGGGTTCGATCACCCCTCCACTTT.

In this sample, this clone turned up a few times. The chain uses TRBV19 and TRBJ1-4, with 7 bases identical to TRBD1. CDR3 length equals 16 residues. V dropped 9 bases and J dropped 0; count of bases not matched to a gene: 10. The germline V gene has CDR1 LNHDA and CDR2 SQIVND (reference sequence). CDR3 sequence (DNA): TGTGCCAGCCGCGGGGGGGGACAGACAACTAATGAAAAACTGTTTTTT. It is translated as CASRGGGQTTNEKLFF.

The gene calls are TRBV24-1 and TRBJ2-6; no firm D call. The germline CDR1 and CDR2 sequences are KGHDR and SFDVKD. This CDR3 comprises 15 residues. Trimming stripped 6 bases from V and 0 bases from J, with 8 bases between. The CDR3 nucleotides read TGTGCCACCAGTCCACCTGGCTCTGGGGCCAACGTCCTGACTTTC. It yields the protein CATSPPGSGANVLTF.

The chain employs TRBV14 and TRBJ1-1, with TRBD1 matching 8 bases. V trimming: 0 bases; J trimming: 6 bases; junction bases outside the gene matches: 9. This CDR3 spans 16 amino acids. Germline values: CDR1 SGHDN, CDR2 FVKESK. The CDR3 nucleotides read TGTGCCAGCAGCCAAGATTTTGGACAGGGAAACCCTGAAGCTTTCTTT. It is translated as CASSQDFGQGNPEAFF.

The CDR3 DNA reads TGTGCCAGCAGCCTGGGACTAGTAGGGCCCACAGATACGCAGTATTTT. Encoded protein: CASSLGLVGPTDTQYF. The chain uses TRBV6-2 or TRBV6-3 and TRBJ2-3; 8 positions match TRBD2. CDR1 and CDR2 from the germline V gene are MNHEY and SVGEGT. The CDR3 has 16 residues. J was trimmed by 2 bases and V by 6 bases; bases with no gene match: 10.

The chain recombines TRBV7-9 with TRBJ1-4, with D perhaps matching TRBD1 (6 bases). In germline, CDR1 is SEHNR, CDR2 FQNEAQ (reference sequence). CDR3 length: 15 residues. V was pared by 1 base and J by 3 bases, with 9 bases between. CDR3 in amino acids: CASSLEAGANEKLFF. In DNA form, the CDR3 reads TGTGCCAGCAGCTTAGAGGCAGGGGCTAATGAAAAACTGTTTTTT.

This clone was counted many times. This chain's CDR3 is CASSPRQGEKLFF. Written as DNA, the CDR3 is TGTGCCAGCAGCCCTCGACAGGGGGAAAAACTGTTTTTT. The chain is built from TRBV5-4 and TRBJ1-4; the match to TRBD1 covers 8 bases. The V and J ends lost 4 bases and 8 bases, in that order; junction bases with no gene match: 4. This CDR3 contains 13 residues. From germline, CDR1 is SGHNT and CDR2 YYREEE (reference sequence).

The V and J genes are TRBV5-6 and TRBJ1-5; D remains unclear. This CDR3 is built from 15 residues. The germline V gene encodes CDR1 SGHDT and CDR2 YYEEEE. V was trimmed by 0 bases and J by 5 bases, leaving 12 bases between them. The CDR3 DNA reads as TGTGCCAGCAGCTTGGCCCCGGACGGAGATCAGCCCCAGCATTTT. It translates to CASSLAPDGDQPQHF.